Each of the 13 T cell receptor beta chains below was sequenced from the same sample in a study of T cell repertoires in cytomegalovirus infection. No cognate antigen is known for these TCRs. MiXCR, applied by TCRdb to the reads, yields one record per CDR3 protein. The table lists hundreds of thousands of distinct CDR3 sequences, around a third of them singletons. Sequenced here: cultured CD8+ T cells from PBMCs, sampled from culture after CMV antigen stimulation. These receptors were obtained from a human donor in good health (CMV status not recorded). Some clones in this sample may be carry-over from other donors' samples.

Only a few counts were recorded for this clonotype. The chain combines TRBV14 with TRBJ1-1; no definite D call. Trimming shortened V by 0 bases and J by 4 bases, and 6 bases separated the two germline ends. From germline, CDR1 is SGHDN and CDR2 FVKESK. The CDR3 runs 13 residues. The CDR3 coding sequence is TGTGCCAGCAGCCAAGAAGGAACCACTGAAGCTTTCTTT. Protein sequence: CASSQEGTTEAFF.

The chain has TRBV27 and TRBJ1-2; possible D gene TRBD1, 6 bases. CDR3 length: 14 amino acids. V was trimmed by 1 base and J by 4 bases, leaving 10 bases between them. Germline V gene data show CDR1 as MNHEY and CDR2 as SMNVEV (reference sequence). The CDR3 here is CASSLYQGSYGYTF. CDR3 coding DNA: TGTGCCAGCAGTTTATACCAGGGGAGCTATGGCTACACCTTC.

In its sample, this clonotype was seen many times. Written as DNA, the CDR3 is TGTGCCAGCAGTTTATGGGGGCAGAACTACGAGCAGTACGTC. Protein product: CASSLWGQNYEQYV. The V and J genes are TRBV28 and TRBJ2-7, with D possibly matching TRBD1 (5 bases). With 0 bases removed from V and 3 bases from J, the gap between germline ends came to 9 bases. There are 14 residues in the CDR3. In germline, CDR1 is MDHEN, CDR2 SYDVKM.

The V and J genes are TRBV12-3 or TRBV12-4 and TRBJ1-1, with D possibly being TRBD1 (5 bases). V lost 5 bases and J 6 bases, leaving 13 bases between the germline ends. This CDR3 is 13 amino acids long. CDR3 nucleotides: TGTGCCAGCAGTCCGCACGCGGGGCCTGAAGCTTTCTTT. This encodes CASSPHAGPEAFF.

CDR3 amino acids: CASSSPDRGSGYEQYF. The CDR3 region has the DNA TGTGCCAGCAGCTCACCAGACAGGGGGAGTGGGTACGAGCAGTACTTC. The V call is TRBV7-9, the J call TRBJ2-7, with 9 bases fitting TRBD1. The V segment lost 4 bases and the J segment 4 bases; nucleotides outside the gene matches: 11. Germline CDR1 and CDR2: SEHNR and FQNEAQ (reference sequence). The CDR3 has 16 residues.

This clonotype was observed a few times. The chain uses TRBV12-3 or TRBV12-4 and TRBJ2-3; 14 nucleotides align to TRBD2. J gave up 6 bases and V 2 bases, and 7 bases lay outside the gene matches. This CDR3 is built from 17 residues. CDR3 sequence: CASSLPGLAGVADTQYF. CDR3 nucleotides: TGTGCCAGCAGTTTACCGGGACTAGCGGGGGTCGCCGATACGCAGTATTTT.

The chain uses TRBV7-9 and TRBJ2-7; 9 nucleotides match TRBD1. The CDR3 totals 16 residues. Germline V gene lookup returns CDR1 SEHNR and CDR2 FQNEAQ (reference sequence). Losses at the gene ends were 4 bases for V and 4 bases for J; bases not matched to a gene: 11. The CDR3 region is CASSSETGTGRYEQYF. In DNA, the CDR3 is TGTGCCAGCAGCTCGGAAACCGGGACAGGGCGGTACGAGCAGTACTTC.

The chain uses TRBV5-1 and TRBJ2-1; 8 nucleotides line up with TRBD2. The CDR3 runs 14 residues. After removal of 4 bases from V and 8 bases from J, the junction contained 8 bases not matched to a gene. Germline loops: CDR1 SGHRS, CDR2 YFSETQ. The CDR3 region has the DNA TGCGCCAGCAGCCAGACTAGCGCCCGGGATGAGCAGTTCTTC. Translating gives CASSQTSARDEQFF.

This clonotype showed up just a few times. The chain joins TRBV12-3 or TRBV12-4 to TRBJ2-3, with D possibly being TRBD1 (6 bases). V lost 5 bases to trimming and J lost 2 bases, with 14 bases between them. This CDR3 contains 15 residues. This chain's CDR3 is CASSLIRDITDTQYF. CDR3 sequence (DNA): TGTGCCAGCAGTCTAATCCGGGACATCACAGATACGCAGTATTTT.

There are a few counts of this clonotype. The rearrangement links TRBV7-4 to TRBJ2-2; no firm D call. CDR1 is SGHVT, CDR2 SQSDAQ, per germline. The CDR3 is 13 residues long. The V gene lost 8 bases and the J gene lost 2 bases, with 9 bases spanning the gap. The CDR3 DNA is TGTGCCAGCCCCCGGGCCAACACCGGGGAGCTGTTTTTT. Translated, it gives CASPRANTGELFF. Using reference TRBV7-4 and TRBJ2-2 for the parts outside the CDR3, the full variable domain is GAGVSQSPRYKVAKRGRDVALRCDSISGHVTLYWYRQTLGQGSEVLTYSQSDAQRDKSGRPSGRFSAERPERSVSTLKIQRTEQGDSAVYLCASPRANTGELFFGEGSRLTVL.

This clonotype was seen repeatedly, ten times or more. The DNA for the CDR3 is TGTGCCAGCAGCTTGGAAGGCGGGGGGGTGACAGATACGCAGTATTTT. Translation: CASSLEGGGVTDTQYF. The gene calls are TRBV5-4 and TRBJ2-3; 9 nucleotides line up with TRBD2. The CDR3 loop spans 16 amino acids. The ends lost 0 bases at V and 3 bases at J; junction bases unmatched: 5. Germline values: CDR1 SGHNT, CDR2 YYREEE (reference sequence).

The chain recombines TRBV19 with TRBJ1-4, with a weak D call TRBD1 (5 bases). The V and J ends lost 3 bases and 7 bases respectively, with 21 bases between them. The CDR3 covers 17 residues. CDR1 is LNHDA, CDR2 SQIVND, per germline (reference sequence). The DNA of the CDR3 is TGTGCCAGTAGTATGGATGAAAACAGGCTTGGAGGTGAAAAACTGTTTTTT. It encodes CASSMDENRLGGEKLFF.

On this clonotype: A much larger clone lies a single base off, so this may be a read error. V and J are TRBV4-1 and TRBJ1-2, with D possibly matching TRBD1 (5 bases). CDR3 length: 15 amino acids. Germline lookup yields CDR1 MGHRA and CDR2 YSYEKL. Trimming cost V 3 bases and J 6 bases, with 17 bases left between them. The CDR3 reads CASSQSRTIFDGYTF. For the CDR3, the DNA is TGCGCCAGCAGCCAGTCCCGGACAATTTTTGATGGCTACACCTTC.